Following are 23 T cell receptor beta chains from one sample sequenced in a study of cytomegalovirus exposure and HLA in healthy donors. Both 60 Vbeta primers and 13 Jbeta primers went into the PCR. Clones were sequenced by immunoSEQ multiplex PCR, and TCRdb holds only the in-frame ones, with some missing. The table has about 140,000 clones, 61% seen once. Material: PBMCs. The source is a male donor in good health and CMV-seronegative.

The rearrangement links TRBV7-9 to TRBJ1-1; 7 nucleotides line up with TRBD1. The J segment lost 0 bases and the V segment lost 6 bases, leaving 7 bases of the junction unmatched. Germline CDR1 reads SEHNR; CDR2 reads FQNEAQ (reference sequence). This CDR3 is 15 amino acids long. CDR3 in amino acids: CASRAPGTVNTEAFF. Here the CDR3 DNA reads TGTGCCAGCAGGGCTCCGGGGACAGTGAACACTGAAGCTTTCTTT.

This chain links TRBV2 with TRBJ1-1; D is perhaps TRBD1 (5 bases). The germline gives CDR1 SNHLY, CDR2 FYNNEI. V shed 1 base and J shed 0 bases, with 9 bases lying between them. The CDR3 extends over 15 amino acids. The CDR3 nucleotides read TGTGCCAGCAGTGAAGTAGACAGAGTGAACACTGAAGCTTTCTTT. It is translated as CASSEVDRVNTEAFF.

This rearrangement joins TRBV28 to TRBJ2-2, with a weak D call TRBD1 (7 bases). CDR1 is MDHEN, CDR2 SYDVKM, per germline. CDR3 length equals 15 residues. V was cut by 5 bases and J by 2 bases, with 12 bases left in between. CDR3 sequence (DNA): TGTGCCAGCAGTCCAGGGGGGAGCAACACCGGGGAGCTGTTTTTT. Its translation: CASSPGGSNTGELFF.

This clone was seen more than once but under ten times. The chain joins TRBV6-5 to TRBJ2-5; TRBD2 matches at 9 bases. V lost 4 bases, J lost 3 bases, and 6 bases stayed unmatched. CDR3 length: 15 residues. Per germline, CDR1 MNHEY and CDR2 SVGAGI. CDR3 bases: TGTGCCAGCAGTTTGGCGGGGGGGCGGGAAGAGACCCAGTACTTC. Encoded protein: CASSLAGGREETQYF.

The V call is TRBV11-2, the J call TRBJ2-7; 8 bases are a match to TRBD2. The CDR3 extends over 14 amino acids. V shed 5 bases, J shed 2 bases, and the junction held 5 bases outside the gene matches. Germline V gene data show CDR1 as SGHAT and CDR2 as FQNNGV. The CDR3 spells CASSPGTRPYEQYF. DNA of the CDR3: TGTGCCAGCAGCCCCGGGACTAGACCCTACGAGCAGTACTTC.

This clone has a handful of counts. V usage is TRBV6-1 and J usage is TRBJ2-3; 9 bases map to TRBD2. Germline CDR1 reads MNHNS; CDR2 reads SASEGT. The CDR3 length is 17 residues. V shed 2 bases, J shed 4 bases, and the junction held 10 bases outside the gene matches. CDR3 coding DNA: TGTGCCAGCAGTGAACCTATGCGGGGGGGCCCGGCAGATACGCAGTATTTT. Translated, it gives CASSEPMRGGPADTQYF.

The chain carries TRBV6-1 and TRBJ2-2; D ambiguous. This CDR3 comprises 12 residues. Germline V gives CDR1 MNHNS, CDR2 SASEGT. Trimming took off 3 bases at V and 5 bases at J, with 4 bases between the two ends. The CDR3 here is CASSESTGELFF. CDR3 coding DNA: TGTGCCAGCAGTGAGTCTACCGGGGAGCTGTTTTTT.

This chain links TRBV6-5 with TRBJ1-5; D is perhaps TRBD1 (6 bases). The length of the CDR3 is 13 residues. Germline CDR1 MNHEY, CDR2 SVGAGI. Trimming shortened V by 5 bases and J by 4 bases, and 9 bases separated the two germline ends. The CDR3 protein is CASSPQGNQPQHF. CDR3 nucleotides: TGTGCCAGCAGTCCCCAGGGGAATCAGCCCCAGCATTTT.

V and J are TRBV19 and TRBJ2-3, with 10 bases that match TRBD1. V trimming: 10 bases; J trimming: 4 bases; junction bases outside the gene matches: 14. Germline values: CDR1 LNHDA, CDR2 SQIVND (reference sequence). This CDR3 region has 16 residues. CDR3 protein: CATQLTGQGRADTQYF. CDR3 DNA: TGTGCCACTCAACTCACGGGACAGGGGAGGGCAGATACGCAGTATTTT.

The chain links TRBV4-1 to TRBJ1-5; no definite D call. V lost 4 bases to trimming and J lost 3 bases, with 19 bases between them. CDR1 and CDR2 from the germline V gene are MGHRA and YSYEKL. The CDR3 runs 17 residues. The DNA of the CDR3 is TGCGCCAGCAGCCCTGTCCTCGGAGGGAAGTACAATCAGCCCCAGCATTTT. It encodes CASSPVLGGKYNQPQHF.

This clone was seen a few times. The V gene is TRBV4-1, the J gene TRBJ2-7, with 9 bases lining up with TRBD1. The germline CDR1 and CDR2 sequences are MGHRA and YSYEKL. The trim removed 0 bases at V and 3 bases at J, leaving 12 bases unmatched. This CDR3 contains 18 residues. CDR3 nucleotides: TGCGCCAGCAGCCAAGATGGGGGCCCGGGGACAGGGCTCTACGAGCAGTACTTC. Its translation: CASSQDGGPGTGLYEQYF.

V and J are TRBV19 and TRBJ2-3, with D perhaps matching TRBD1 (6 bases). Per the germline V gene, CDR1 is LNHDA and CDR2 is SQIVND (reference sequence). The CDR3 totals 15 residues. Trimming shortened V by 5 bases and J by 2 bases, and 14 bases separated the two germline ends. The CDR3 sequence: CASSQGQGYTDTQYF. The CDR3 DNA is TGTGCCAGTAGTCAAGGTCAGGGGTACACAGATACGCAGTATTTT.

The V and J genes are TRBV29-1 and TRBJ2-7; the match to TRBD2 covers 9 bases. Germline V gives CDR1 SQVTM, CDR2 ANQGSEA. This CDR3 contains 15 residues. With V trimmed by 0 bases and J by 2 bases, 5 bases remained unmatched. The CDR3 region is CSVEDGLAGPYEQYF. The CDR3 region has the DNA TGCAGCGTTGAAGATGGCCTAGCGGGGCCCTACGAGCAGTACTTC.

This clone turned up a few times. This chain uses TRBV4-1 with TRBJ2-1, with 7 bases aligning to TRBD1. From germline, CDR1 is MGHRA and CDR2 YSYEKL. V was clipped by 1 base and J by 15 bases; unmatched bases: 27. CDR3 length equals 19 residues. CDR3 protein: CASSQARPGQLISTPGRFF. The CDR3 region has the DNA TGCGCCAGCAGCCAAGCCCGCCCGGGACAGCTAATATCCACTCCGGGGCGGTTCTTC.

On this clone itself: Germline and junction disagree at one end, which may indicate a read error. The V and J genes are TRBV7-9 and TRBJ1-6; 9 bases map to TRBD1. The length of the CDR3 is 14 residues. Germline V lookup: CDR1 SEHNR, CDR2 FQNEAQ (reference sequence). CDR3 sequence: CSSSRTGGHSPLHF. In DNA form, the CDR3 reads TGTTCCAGCAGCCGAACAGGGGGCCATTCACCCCTCCACTTT.

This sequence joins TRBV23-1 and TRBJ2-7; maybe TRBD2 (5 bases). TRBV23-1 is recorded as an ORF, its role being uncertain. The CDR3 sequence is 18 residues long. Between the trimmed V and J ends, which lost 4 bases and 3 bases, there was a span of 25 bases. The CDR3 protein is CASSLKRADINRGYEQYF. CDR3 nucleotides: TGCGCCAGCAGTCTCAAAAGGGCCGACATAAATCGGGGCTACGAGCAGTACTTC.

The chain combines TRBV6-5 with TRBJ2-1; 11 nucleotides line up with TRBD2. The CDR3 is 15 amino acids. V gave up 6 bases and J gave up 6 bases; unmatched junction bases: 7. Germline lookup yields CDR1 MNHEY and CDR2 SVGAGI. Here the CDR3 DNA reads TGTGCCAGCAGATTAGCGGGGGGGCGGAGCAATGAGCAGTTCTTC. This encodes CASRLAGGRSNEQFF.

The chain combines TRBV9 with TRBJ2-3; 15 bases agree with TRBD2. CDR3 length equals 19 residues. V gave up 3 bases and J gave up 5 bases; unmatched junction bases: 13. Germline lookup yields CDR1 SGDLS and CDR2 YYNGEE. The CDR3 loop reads CASSAHPGTSGGRIDTQYF. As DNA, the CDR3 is TGTGCCAGCAGCGCCCATCCCGGGACTAGCGGGGGGAGGATAGATACGCAGTATTTT. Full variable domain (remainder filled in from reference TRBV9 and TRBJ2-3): DSGVTQTPKHLITATGQRVTLRCSPRSGDLSVYWYQQSLDQGLQFLIQYYNGEERAKGNILERFSAQQFPDLHSELNLSSLELGDSALYFCASSAHPGTSGGRIDTQYFGPGTRLTVL.

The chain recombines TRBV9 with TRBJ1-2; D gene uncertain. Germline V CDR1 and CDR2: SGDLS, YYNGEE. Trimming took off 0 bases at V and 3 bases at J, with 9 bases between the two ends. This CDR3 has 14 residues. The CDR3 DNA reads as TGTGCCAGCAGCGTAGCTGAGGGTTACTATGGCTACACCTTC. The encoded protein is CASSVAEGYYGYTF.

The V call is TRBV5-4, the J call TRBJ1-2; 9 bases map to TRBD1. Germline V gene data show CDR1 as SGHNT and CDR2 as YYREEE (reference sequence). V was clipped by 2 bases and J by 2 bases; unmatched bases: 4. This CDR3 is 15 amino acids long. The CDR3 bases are TGTGCCAGCAGCTTTACGGACAGGGGAAACTATGGCTACACCTTC. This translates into CASSFTDRGNYGYTF.

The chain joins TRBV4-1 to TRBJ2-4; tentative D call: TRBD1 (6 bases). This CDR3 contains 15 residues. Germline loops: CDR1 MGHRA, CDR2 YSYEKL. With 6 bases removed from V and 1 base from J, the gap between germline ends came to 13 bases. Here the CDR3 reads CASRPAGAAKNIQYF. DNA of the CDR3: TGCGCCAGCAGACCGGCAGGGGCGGCCAAAAACATTCAGTACTTC.

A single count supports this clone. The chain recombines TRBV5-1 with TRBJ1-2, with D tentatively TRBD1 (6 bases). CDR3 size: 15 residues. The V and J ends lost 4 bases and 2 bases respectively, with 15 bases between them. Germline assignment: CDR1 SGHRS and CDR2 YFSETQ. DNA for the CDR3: TGCGCCAGCAGCCCGGGACACCAGGTGAACTATGGCTACACCTTC. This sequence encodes CASSPGHQVNYGYTF.

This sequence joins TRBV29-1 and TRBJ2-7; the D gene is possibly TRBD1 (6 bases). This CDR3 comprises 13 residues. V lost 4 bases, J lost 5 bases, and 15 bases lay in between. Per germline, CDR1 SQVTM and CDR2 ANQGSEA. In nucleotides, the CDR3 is TGCAGCGTTGCTTTAGGCAGGGGCCACGAGCAGTACTTC. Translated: CSVALGRGHEQYF.